This T cell receptor beta chain was captured by sequencing in a study of brain T cells in children with intractable seizures. Findings of the study overall: Only CDR3 sequence similarity suggested viral specificity, without known HCMV serostatus.

Remarks on this clone: Its antigen is unidentified.

Time point meaning: blood from clinic visit 5 months post-surgery; TSC patient then seizure free. Sequencing was limited to surgery cases with top T cell transcript signatures in brain tissue. Before surgery, patients took at least one anti-epileptic drug. Method: immunoSEQ multiplex PCR; TCRdb's copy keeps in-frame clones and lacks some. The table shows 340,000 or so clones, with over 85% occurring only once. This CDR3 has 15 amino acids. V was cut by 6 bases and J by 6 bases, with 21 bases left in between. The material sequenced was peripheral blood, taken 5 to 6 months after surgery. The TCR sequence derives from a boy in the first two years of life with tuberous sclerosis and intractable seizures. The chain links TRBV23-1 to TRBJ2-7; D might be TRBD2 (5 bases). TRBV23-1 is treated as an ORF (open reading frame) with a function not yet certain. CDR3 coding DNA: TGCGCCAGCAGAACCAGGCGGTTATGGGCGGGCGAGCAGTACTTC. The encoded protein is CASRTRRLWAGEQYF.